The TCR beta chain under discussion was sequenced for a study of cytotoxic CD8 clonotypes in ibrutinib-treated CLL. Turning to the study itself: Recorded responses included about 25 partial and 2 complete; following median approximately six years, approximately 15 stayed remitted and around twelve progressed. Response sampling occurred after a median 12 months of treatment (range 6 to 36).

Trimming stripped 3 bases from V and 6 bases from J, with 12 bases between. The CDR3 has 14 residues. Germline lookup yields CDR1 SGHTA and CDR2 FQGNSA. As concerns this clone: Its matching antigen is unknown.

General study results and limits: Stable or contracted on treatment, public clonotypes were also uncommon. Measured clonality at baseline was greater than in age-matched healthy donors and tracked with circulating CD8+ T-cell counts.

Measured with immunoSEQ multiplex PCR; TCRdb has only the in-frame clones, and not every one. The table shows around 29,000 clones, with roughly 69% occurring only once. This receptor was obtained from a human donor with chronic lymphocytic leukemia. The sample here was PBMCs, taken after 24 months of ibrutinib treatment. The V call is TRBV7-2, the J call TRBJ2-1; D gene unclear. The CDR3 loop reads CASSFDRRSNEQFF. The CDR3 DNA is TGTGCCAGCAGCTTCGACCGGCGGAGCAATGAGCAGTTCTTC.